These 9 T cell receptor beta chains share one sample of origin, sequenced in a study of T-cell memory formation after mild COVID-19. TCRdb fed the 5' RACE reads into MiXCR, producing one record per CDR3 protein. The table lists 30,000 to 50,000 distinct CDR3 sequences, less than 8% of them singletons. Source material: PBMCs or a T cell subset sorted from them (not recorded which). These receptors came from an adult who had mild COVID-19 (a few samples of this study predate the infection). Cell type and time point are not known.

In its sample, this clonotype was seen many times. V and J are TRBV20-1 and TRBJ2-3, with D possibly being TRBD1 or TRBD2 (6 bases each). The CDR3 is 14 amino acids. The V and J ends lost 3 bases and 2 bases respectively, with 12 bases between them. Germline V gene data show CDR1 as DFQATT and CDR2 as SNEGSKA (reference sequence). The CDR3 here is CSASGGSITDTQYF. The CDR3 DNA sequence: TGCAGTGCTAGCGGGGGCTCAATCACAGATACGCAGTATTTT.

The rearrangement links TRBV7-3 to TRBJ1-1, with D possibly being TRBD1 (5 bases). Trimming removed 4 bases at V and 1 base at J, with 13 bases between. Per the germline V gene, CDR1 is SGHTA and CDR2 is FQGTGA. The CDR3 sequence is 15 residues long. CDR3 residues: CASSSAGLGNTEAFF. The CDR3 DNA reads as TGTGCCAGCAGCTCGGCGGGACTCGGGAACACTGAAGCTTTCTTT.

This clonotype was picked up many times. The V gene is TRBV7-3, the J gene TRBJ2-1; TRBD1 matches at 8 bases. The V gene's germline CDR1 is SGHTA and CDR2 FQGTGA. Trimming cost V 6 bases and J 5 bases; bases outside gene matches: 9. The CDR3 covers 15 residues. CDR3: CASSPGGRSDNEQFF. CDR3 DNA sequence: TGTGCCAGCAGTCCAGGGGGCAGGTCGGACAATGAGCAGTTCTTC.

The chain has TRBV12-3 or TRBV12-4 and TRBJ1-3; D remains unclear. V dropped 1 base and J dropped 0 bases, with 7 bases sitting between them. CDR3 length: 15 residues. As DNA, the CDR3 is TGTGCCAGCAGTTTAGACTTAAGCTCTGGAAACACCATATATTTT. Protein sequence: CASSLDLSSGNTIYF.

The V call is TRBV20-1, the J call TRBJ1-2, with D possibly being TRBD1 (6 bases). The V end lost 3 bases, the J end lost 1 base, and 15 bases lay between the germline ends. The CDR3 spans 15 residues. Germline V gives CDR1 DFQATT, CDR2 SNEGSKA (reference sequence). The CDR3 sequence is CSARASWTDNYGYTF. CDR3 in DNA: TGCAGTGCTAGGGCTTCTTGGACAGATAACTATGGCTACACCTTC.

Ten or more counts support this clonotype. The rearrangement joins TRBV7-9 to TRBJ2-1; unclear D gene. CDR1 is SEHNR, CDR2 FQNEAQ, per germline (reference sequence). This CDR3 is 15 amino acids long. Trimming stripped 5 bases from V and 3 bases from J, with 14 bases between. This chain's CDR3 is CASSTERSGYNEQFF. The CDR3 DNA is TGTGCCAGCAGCACCGAGAGATCCGGCTACAATGAGCAGTTCTTC.

This clonotype was seen many times. This chain links TRBV7-9 with TRBJ2-7, with TRBD1 matching 7 bases. The CDR3 is 15 residues long. Germline values: CDR1 SEHNR, CDR2 FQNEAQ (reference sequence). V was pared by 6 bases and J by 0 bases, with 8 bases of the junction left unmatched. The CDR3 loop is CASRYGTALSYEQYF. The CDR3 coding sequence is TGTGCCAGCAGATACGGGACAGCCCTCTCCTACGAGCAGTACTTC. Drawing the rest from reference TRBV7-9 and TRBJ2-7, the complete variable domain is DTGVSQNPRHKITKRGQNVTFRCDPISEHNRLYWYRQTLGQGPEFLTYFQNEAQLEKSRLLSDRFSAERPKGSFSTLEIQRTEQGDSAMYLCASRYGTALSYEQYFGPGTRLTVT.

The sample holds many counts of this clonotype. The chain couples TRBV7-9 to TRBJ2-5; 7 positions agree with TRBD2. Germline V gives CDR1 SEHNR, CDR2 FQNEAQ (reference sequence). The CDR3 is 15 amino acids. V lost 6 bases to trimming and J lost 2 bases; unmatched junction nucleotides: 9. The chain's CDR3 is CASSVRLASQETQYF. CDR3 in DNA: TGTGCCAGCAGTGTGAGACTAGCATCACAAGAGACCCAGTACTTC.

At least ten counts were recorded for this clonotype. CDR3 loop: CASSSGLAGGGLSYEQYF. As DNA, the CDR3 is TGTGCCAGCAGTTCGGGACTAGCGGGAGGGGGGCTATCCTACGAGCAGTACTTC. The rearrangement uses TRBV28 and TRBJ2-7, with 16 bases that match TRBD2. Trimming took 4 bases from V and 1 from J; bases not matched to a gene: 7. Germline V CDR1 and CDR2: MDHEN, SYDVKM. CDR3 length: 18 residues.